Listed here are 8 T cell receptor beta chains from one sample, sequenced in a study of blood T cell repertoires in COVID-19. The table came from immunoSEQ multiplex PCR; TCRdb's copy has only in-frame clones and leaves some out. The repertoire consists of 87,000 or so clones, with approximately 86% occurring once and the leading ten covering around 3.3%. Sequencing was performed on peripheral blood. Receptors were obtained from a woman at least 80 years old with COVID-19, enrolled during active disease.

This chain uses TRBV18 with TRBJ2-5; 11 bases agree with TRBD1. V gave up 7 bases and J gave up 1 base; unmatched junction bases: 5. The CDR3 length is 15 residues. Germline V CDR1 and CDR2: KGHSH, LQKENI. The CDR3 nucleotides are TGTGCCAGCTACCAGGACAGGGGGCGCCAAGAGACCCAGTACTTC. It yields the protein CASYQDRGRQETQYF.

This rearrangement joins TRBV27 to TRBJ1-4; 7 nucleotides line up with TRBD1. Germline V lookup: CDR1 MNHEY, CDR2 SMNVEV (reference sequence). The CDR3 runs to 14 residues. The trim removed 5 bases at V and 7 bases at J, leaving 7 bases unmatched. Written as DNA, the CDR3 is TGTGCCAGCAGTCGGACAGGTCAAGGTGAAAAACTGTTTTTT. Translating gives CASSRTGQGEKLFF.

V is TRBV5-5 and J is TRBJ2-3, with D perhaps TRBD1 (5 bases). V was shortened by 0 bases and J by 2 bases, with 13 bases between the two germline ends. The CDR3 runs to 16 residues. Per germline, CDR1 SGHKS and CDR2 YYEKEE (reference sequence). This chain's CDR3 is CASSLAGPQTTDTQYF. In DNA form, the CDR3 reads TGTGCCAGCAGCTTGGCAGGGCCCCAAACCACAGATACGCAGTATTTT. Drawing the rest from reference TRBV5-5 and TRBJ2-3, the complete variable domain is DAGVTQSPTHLIKTRGQQVTLRCSPISGHKSVSWYQQVLGQGPQFIFQYYEKEERGRGNFPDRFSARQFPNYSSELNVNALLLGDSALYLCASSLAGPQTTDTQYFGPGTRLTVL.

The V and J genes are TRBV19 and TRBJ1-5, with D uncertain. The V and J ends lost 9 bases and 4 bases respectively, with 10 bases between them. CDR1 is LNHDA, CDR2 SQIVND, per germline (reference sequence). The CDR3 covers 12 residues. The CDR3 region is CASTPGNQPQHF. The CDR3 DNA reads TGTGCCAGCACACCCGGGAATCAGCCCCAGCATTTT.

A few counts support this clone. The CDR3 DNA sequence: TGCGCCAGCAGCTCCCAGGGGTGGTCCTACGAGCAGTACTTC. Amino acids: CASSSQGWSYEQYF. The rearrangement joins TRBV5-1 to TRBJ2-7, with a tentative D call TRBD1 (6 bases). The CDR3 runs to 14 residues. The ends were cut back, 3 bases at V and 1 base at J, with 11 bases in the middle. Germline assignment: CDR1 SGHRS and CDR2 YFSETQ. Filled out from reference TRBV5-1 and TRBJ2-7, the complete variable domain reads KAGVTQTPRYLIKTRGQQVTLSCSPISGHRSVSWYQQTPGQGLQFLFEYFSETQRNKGNFPGRFSGRQFSNSRSEMNVSTLELGDSALYLCASSSQGWSYEQYFGPGTRLTVT.

This clone has only a few counts. The chain links TRBV10-1 to TRBJ1-5; unclear D gene. Between the trimmed V and J ends, which lost 7 bases and 1 base, there was a span of 23 bases. Germline-derived CDR1 and CDR2 are WNHNN and SYGVQD (reference sequence). The CDR3 is 18 residues long. The CDR3 sequence is CASTYGWAPFKSNQPQHF. CDR3 DNA sequence: TGCGCCAGCACCTATGGGTGGGCGCCGTTCAAAAGCAATCAGCCCCAGCATTTT.

The chain has TRBV30 and TRBJ2-3, with 9 nucleotides matching TRBD2. Germline V gives CDR1 GTSNPN, CDR2 SVGIG (reference sequence). V was clipped by 0 bases and J by 4 bases; unmatched bases: 8. This CDR3 contains 16 residues. The CDR3 here is CAWSVGLAGSSDTQYF. DNA for the CDR3: TGTGCCTGGAGTGTAGGTCTAGCGGGGAGCTCAGATACGCAGTATTTT.

The chain employs TRBV2 and TRBJ2-1; TRBD2 matches 8 bases. V dropped 5 bases and J dropped 10; count of bases not matched to a gene: 10. The CDR3 consists of 14 residues. Germline loops: CDR1 SNHLY, CDR2 FYNNEI. CDR3 in amino acids: CASSSGLGEVEQFF. Here the CDR3 DNA reads TGTGCCAGCAGTTCGGGACTAGGGGAGGTGGAGCAGTTCTTC. The full variable domain, completed using reference TRBV2 and TRBJ2-1, is EPEVTQTPSHQVTQMGQEVILRCVPISNHLYFYWYRQILGQKVEFLVSFYNNEISEKSEIFDDQFSVERPDGSNFTLKIRSTKLEDSAMYFCASSSGLGEVEQFFGPGTRLTVL.